The 16 T cell receptor beta chains reported below all come from one sample, sequenced in a study of OX40 agonist ivuxolimab in advanced cancers. Measured with immunoSEQ multiplex PCR; TCRdb has only the in-frame clones, and not every one. The sample includes fewer than 90,000 clones, 70% to 90% of them seen just once. Sequencing was performed on CD4+ or CD8+ T cells sorted from blood, taken in a trial of the OX40 agonist ivuxolimab. Source of these receptors: an adult with an advanced solid tumor such as melanoma, head and neck, liver or kidney cancer.

The V and J genes are TRBV4-1 and TRBJ2-3, with 9 bases aligning to TRBD2. CDR3 length: 16 residues. J lost 0 bases, V lost 2 bases, and 3 bases had no gene match. CDR1 is MGHRA, CDR2 YSYEKL, per germline. The DNA for the CDR3 is TGCGCCAGCAGCCAACTTAGCGGGAGTAGCACAGATACGCAGTATTTT. Protein: CASSQLSGSSTDTQYF.

This chain joins TRBV5-6 and TRBJ1-2, with a possible D match to TRBD1 (6 bases). CDR1 is SGHDT, CDR2 YYEEEE, per germline. The CDR3 covers 15 residues. Between the trimmed V and J ends, which lost 2 bases and 0 bases, there was a span of 11 bases. The CDR3 sequence is CASSFPRQANYGYTF. As DNA, the CDR3 is TGTGCCAGCAGCTTCCCGAGACAGGCTAACTATGGCTACACCTTC.

This chain uses TRBV7-3 with TRBJ1-2; 9 nucleotides agree with TRBD1. CDR3 length: 13 amino acids. Unmatched junction bases numbered 6, after V lost 5 bases and J lost 8 bases. Germline V lookup: CDR1 SGHTA, CDR2 FQGTGA. The CDR3 region has the DNA TGTGCCAGCAGCCCAGGGACAGGGTTCGGCTACACCTTC. Translation gives CASSPGTGFGYTF. Full variable domain (missing parts from reference TRBV7-3 and TRBJ1-2): GAGVSQTPSNKVTEKGKYVELRCDPISGHTALYWYRQSLGQGPEFLIYFQGTGAADDSGLPNDRFFAVRPEGSVSTLKIQRTERGDSAVYLCASSPGTGFGYTFGSGTRLTVV.

This clone was seen more than once but under ten times. The sample has other DNA sequences that encode this CDR3 too. This chain uses TRBV5-1 with TRBJ2-1, with TRBD2 matching 9 bases. CDR3 length equals 14 residues. Germline-derived CDR1 and CDR2 are SGHRS and YFSETQ. Trimming cost V 0 bases and J 5 bases; bases outside gene matches: 0. For the CDR3, the DNA is TGCGCCAGCAGCTTGGGACTAGCGGACAATGAGCAGTTCTTC. This encodes CASSLGLADNEQFF.

The V gene is TRBV6-6, the J gene TRBJ1-3; D not resolved. Between the trimmed V and J ends, which lost 4 bases and 0 bases, there was a span of 10 bases. The germline gives CDR1 MNHNY, CDR2 SVGAGI (reference sequence). The CDR3 consists of 15 residues. For the CDR3, the DNA is TGTGCCAGCAGTTTCTCTCAGAGCTCTGGAAACACCATATATTTT. Translated: CASSFSQSSGNTIYF.

This clone showed up just once. The V call is TRBV7-9, the J call TRBJ1-4; D is unresolved. The CDR3 totals 15 residues. The germline V and J ends were trimmed by 3 bases and 5 bases, with 13 bases remaining between them. CDR1 is SEHNR and CDR2 is FQNEAQ in the germline V gene (reference sequence). The chain's CDR3 is CASSLTTLTNEKLFF. The CDR3 DNA reads as TGTGCCAGCAGCTTGACGACCCTTACGAATGAAAAACTGTTTTTT.

The rearrangement joins TRBV6-5 to TRBJ2-1, with 8 bases lining up with TRBD1. The CDR3 spans 14 residues. Losses at the gene ends were 6 bases for V and 5 bases for J; bases not matched to a gene: 6. From germline, CDR1 is MNHEY and CDR2 SVGAGI. CDR3 bases: TGTGCCAGCAGGGCTGACAGGGGCCACAATGAGCAGTTCTTC. This sequence encodes CASRADRGHNEQFF.

This chain uses TRBV25-1 with TRBJ2-5, with D perhaps given as TRBD1 or TRBD2 (5 bases each). Germline V gene lookup returns CDR1 MGHDK and CDR2 SYGVNS. The CDR3 contains 15 residues. Trimming cost V 2 bases and J 4 bases, with 14 bases left between them. The CDR3 region is CASSETYGGRETQYF. CDR3 DNA sequence: TGTGCCAGCAGTGAAACTTATGGGGGACGAGAGACCCAGTACTTC.

The chain uses TRBV28 and TRBJ1-4; 7 bases align to TRBD1. CDR3 length: 13 residues. Germline loops: CDR1 MDHEN, CDR2 SYDVKM. J gave up 7 bases and V 5 bases, and 4 bases lay outside the gene matches. The CDR3 nucleotides are TGTGCCAGCAGTACAGGGGTTGGTGAAAAACTGTTTTTT. This codes for CASSTGVGEKLFF.

This sequence joins TRBV9 and TRBJ1-4, with TRBD1 as a possible D gene (6 bases). Germline assignment: CDR1 SGDLS and CDR2 YYNGEE. CDR3 length: 17 residues. V lost 3 bases, J lost 7 bases, and 22 bases lay in between. DNA of the CDR3: TGTGCCAGCAGCGACCCTCGGGGGGACACCCTATCTGAAAAACTGTTTTTT. Translating it yields CASSDPRGDTLSEKLFF.

The rearrangement joins TRBV7-3 to TRBJ2-2, with TRBD1 matching over 8 bases. CDR1 and CDR2 (germline): SGHTA, FQGTGA. The CDR3 is 16 residues long. The trim removed 6 bases at V and 1 base at J, leaving 7 bases unmatched. The CDR3 region has the DNA TGTGCCAGCAGGGAACAGGGGGTCCTGAACACCGGGGAGCTGTTTTTT. Translating it yields CASREQGVLNTGELFF.

The chain has TRBV7-2 and TRBJ1-5; possible D gene TRBD1, 5 bases. Trimming pared 2 bases from V and 7 bases from J, leaving 12 bases between. The CDR3 is 14 residues long. The V gene's germline CDR1 is SGHTA and CDR2 FQGNSA. This CDR3 is CASSLPGLGQPQHF. In DNA form, the CDR3 reads TGTGCCAGCAGCTTACCGGGGCTAGGGCAGCCCCAGCATTTT.

J is TRBJ2-3 and V is TRBV15; D is unresolved. This CDR3 is 18 amino acids long. V lost 4 bases, J lost 2 bases, and 22 bases lay in between. Germline V gene lookup returns CDR1 LNHNV and CDR2 YYDKDF (reference sequence). The CDR3 reads CATSKDVTSQTITDTQYF. CDR3 DNA sequence: TGTGCCACCAGCAAAGATGTCACGAGTCAAACTATCACAGATACGCAGTATTTT.

V is TRBV7-2 and J is TRBJ1-5; D perhaps matches TRBD1 (6 bases). The CDR3 is made up of 14 amino acids. V was pared by 3 bases and J by 3 bases, with 9 bases between. Germline V gene data show CDR1 as SGHTA and CDR2 as FQGNSA. The CDR3 DNA reads TGTGCCAGCAGCTTCGGACAGTACAATCAGCCCCAGCATTTT. Translating it yields CASSFGQYNQPQHF.

The CDR3 region is CASSLDRGARGYTF. CDR3 in DNA: TGCGCCAGCAGCCTAGACAGAGGGGCTAGAGGCTACACCTTC. The chain employs TRBV5-1 and TRBJ1-2; weak D call: TRBD1 (5 bases). Between the trimmed V and J ends, which lost 4 bases and 8 bases, there was a span of 18 bases. CDR3 length: 14 residues. Germline assignment: CDR1 SGHRS and CDR2 YFSETQ.

The table lists this clone with a few counts. The chain recombines TRBV6-5 with TRBJ1-6; 7 bases map to TRBD1. This CDR3 is 15 amino acids long. CDR1 is MNHEY and CDR2 is SVGAGI in the germline V gene. Trimming cost V 2 bases and J 8 bases; bases outside gene matches: 6. CDR3 bases: TGTGCCAGCAGTTACGAGGGGGCTCAACATTCACCCCTCCACTTT. Encoded protein: CASSYEGAQHSPLHF.